The rows below give T cell receptor beta chains drawn from one sample of a study of cytomegalovirus exposure and HLA in healthy donors. The repertoire was sequenced with immunoSEQ multiplex PCR; TCRdb's copy has only in-frame clones and lacks some. Counted here are under 150,000 clones, less than 80% occurring once; the ten biggest clones make up 8.8%. Sequencing used PBMCs. These receptors came from a woman aged 45-65 years in good health and CMV-seropositive. The CDR3 runs from the conserved cysteine through the conserved F or W. The order of the fields is J gene, D gene, V gene, clone size, CDR3 DNA, CDR3 protein. D genes are given only for firm matches. The listing skips clone size in some rows; elsewhere it reads once, few, many or a size class.

j_gene: TRBJ1-4; d_gene: NA; v_gene: TRBV29-1; abundance: once; CDR3nt: TGCAGCGGGAAGCGAGGGAATGAAAAACTGTTTTTT; CDR3aa: CSGKRGNEKLFF
j_gene: TRBJ1-6; d_gene: NA; v_gene: TRBV30; abundance: NA; CDR3nt: TGTGCCTTCACGGGCTCCTATAATTCACCCCTCCACTTT; CDR3aa: CAFTGSYNSPLHF
j_gene: TRBJ1-2; d_gene: NA; v_gene: TRBV21-1; abundance: once; CDR3nt: TGTGCCAGCAGCAAAATAGTTGGGCCCTATGGCTACACCTTC; CDR3aa: CASSKIVGPYGYTF
j_gene: TRBJ2-1; d_gene: NA; v_gene: TRBV27; abundance: NA; CDR3nt: TGTGCCAGCAGTATTGGGGGACAATGGACCGTTGAGCAGTTCTTC; CDR3aa: CASSIGGQWTVEQFF
j_gene: TRBJ2-7; d_gene: TRBD1; v_gene: TRBV13; abundance: NA; CDR3nt: TGTGCCAGCGAAAGCCGGGACAGGGGTAGTTACGAGCAGTACTTC; CDR3aa: CASESRDRGSYEQYF
j_gene: TRBJ2-7; d_gene: NA; v_gene: TRBV6-5; abundance: NA; CDR3nt: TGTGCCAGCAGTTACGCGGAGGGGTCTGGTGAGCAGTACTTC; CDR3aa: CASSYAEGSGEQYF
j_gene: TRBJ2-1; d_gene: TRBD2; v_gene: TRBV6-4; abundance: NA; CDR3nt: TGTGCCAGCAGTGCTAGCGGGGGGGTCAATGAGCAGTTCTTC; CDR3aa: CASSASGGVNEQFF
j_gene: TRBJ2-3; d_gene: NA; v_gene: TRBV11-3; abundance: NA; CDR3nt: TGTGCCAGCAGCTTAGAGGGCGGCACAGATACGCAGTATTTT; CDR3aa: CASSLEGGTDTQYF
j_gene: TRBJ1-5; d_gene: NA; v_gene: TRBV7-9; abundance: NA; CDR3nt: TGTGCCAGCAGTGGGAGCAGATACAATCAGCCCCAGCATTTT; CDR3aa: CASSGSRYNQPQHF
j_gene: TRBJ2-5; d_gene: NA; v_gene: TRBV29-1; abundance: NA; CDR3nt: TGCAGCGTTCCTTCCCCCGGGGAGACCCAGTACTTC; CDR3aa: CSVPSPGETQYF
j_gene: TRBJ2-3; d_gene: TRBD1; v_gene: TRBV5-1; abundance: NA; CDR3nt: TGCGCCAGCAGCTTGGCATGGGGACAGATCACAGATACGCAGTATTTT; CDR3aa: CASSLAWGQITDTQYF
j_gene: TRBJ1-3; d_gene: NA; v_gene: TRBV7-2; abundance: NA; CDR3nt: TGTGCCAGCAGCTTAGCGGTCGGAGGGACGTTTGGAAACACCATATATTTT; CDR3aa: CASSLAVGGTFGNTIYF
j_gene: TRBJ2-3; d_gene: NA; v_gene: TRBV4-1; abundance: few; CDR3nt: TGCGCCAGCAGCCGCGACGGCGGGGCCAGCACAGATACGCAGTATTTT; CDR3aa: CASSRDGGASTDTQYF
j_gene: TRBJ2-7; d_gene: NA; v_gene: TRBV28; abundance: NA; CDR3nt: TGTGCCAGCAGTTCCTCGGGACACTTGAGCTCCTACGAGCAGTACTTC; CDR3aa: CASSSSGHLSSYEQYF
j_gene: TRBJ2-2; d_gene: TRBD1; v_gene: TRBV18; abundance: NA; CDR3nt: TGTGCCAGCTCACCTACAGGGGACACCGGGGAGCTGTTTTTT; CDR3aa: CASSPTGDTGELFF
j_gene: TRBJ1-1; d_gene: NA; v_gene: TRBV18; abundance: few; CDR3nt: TGTGCCAGCTCAGAGGCCTTGAACACTGAAGCTTTCTTT; CDR3aa: CASSEALNTEAFF
j_gene: TRBJ2-7; d_gene: NA; v_gene: TRBV2; abundance: NA; CDR3nt: TGTGCCAGCAGCGCCCTGCCGGGGAGGTACGAGCAGTACTTC; CDR3aa: CASSALPGRYEQYF
j_gene: TRBJ1-5; d_gene: NA; v_gene: TRBV2; abundance: NA; CDR3nt: TGTGCCAGCAGTGCCATCGACAGCTATAGCAATCAGCCCCAGCATTTT; CDR3aa: CASSAIDSYSNQPQHF
j_gene: TRBJ2-1; d_gene: NA; v_gene: TRBV9; abundance: NA; CDR3nt: TGTGCCAGCAGCGTAGGCGGGGGCACCTACAATGAGCAGTTCTTC; CDR3aa: CASSVGGGTYNEQFF
j_gene: TRBJ2-5; d_gene: TRBD2; v_gene: TRBV5-1; abundance: NA; CDR3nt: TGCGCCAGCAGCTTGGGAGCGGGGGGATCAGAGACCCAGTACTTC; CDR3aa: CASSLGAGGSETQYF
j_gene: TRBJ1-2; d_gene: TRBD1; v_gene: TRBV7-3; abundance: few; CDR3nt: TGTGCCAGCAGCTCAGGACAGGGCTATGGCTACACCTTC; CDR3aa: CASSSGQGYGYTF
j_gene: TRBJ2-7; d_gene: NA; v_gene: TRBV15; abundance: NA; CDR3nt: TGTGCCACCAGCAGAGCGCAGGGGTTGGCGTACGAGCAGTACTTT; CDR3aa: CATSRAQGLAYEQYF
j_gene: TRBJ2-1; d_gene: NA; v_gene: TRBV7-3; abundance: NA; CDR3nt: TGTGCCAGCAGCTCTTCGGTGTCCTACAATGAGCAGTTCTTC; CDR3aa: CASSSSVSYNEQFF
j_gene: TRBJ1-4; d_gene: TRBD1; v_gene: TRBV2; abundance: NA; CDR3nt: TGTGCCAGCAGTTTTGGACAGGGGCCCAATGAAAAACTGTTTTTT; CDR3aa: CASSFGQGPNEKLFF
j_gene: TRBJ2-7; d_gene: TRBD2; v_gene: TRBV18; abundance: few; CDR3nt: TGTGCCAGCTCACCGCGGGGGGGACAACAGCTCGGAGAGCAGTACTTC; CDR3aa: CASSPRGGQQLGEQYF
j_gene: TRBJ1-3; d_gene: NA; v_gene: TRBV27; abundance: NA; CDR3nt: TGTGCCAGCAGAACAACGATGTCTGGAAACACCATATATTTT; CDR3aa: CASRTTMSGNTIYF
j_gene: TRBJ2-7; d_gene: TRBD1; v_gene: TRBV5-5; abundance: NA; CDR3nt: TGTGCCAGCAGCTTGATTGGCACAGGGGCCATCTACGAGCAGTACTTC; CDR3aa: CASSLIGTGAIYEQYF
j_gene: TRBJ2-7; d_gene: TRBD1; v_gene: TRBV11-3; abundance: NA; CDR3nt: TGTGCCAGCAGCCGGGACAGGGAGGGCGAGCAGTACTTC; CDR3aa: CASSRDREGEQYF
j_gene: TRBJ2-3; d_gene: TRBD2; v_gene: TRBV5-1; abundance: NA; CDR3nt: TGCGCCAGCAGCCCGTCGACTAGCGGGAGGACAGATACGCAGTATTTT; CDR3aa: CASSPSTSGRTDTQYF
j_gene: TRBJ2-1; d_gene: TRBD2; v_gene: TRBV5-1; abundance: NA; CDR3nt: TGCGCCAGCAGCTTGGGGGGGAGGGGAGATTCCTACAATGAGCAGTTCTTC; CDR3aa: CASSLGGRGDSYNEQFF
j_gene: TRBJ1-1; d_gene: NA; v_gene: TRBV30; abundance: NA; CDR3nt: TGTGCCTGGAGTCCCATAGGAGGTTATCCCGCAAGGAACACTGAAGCTTTCTTT; CDR3aa: CAWSPIGGYPARNTEAFF
j_gene: TRBJ2-1; d_gene: TRBD1; v_gene: TRBV6-1; abundance: few; CDR3nt: TGTGCCAGCAGCCCGGGACAGCCCCCCTACAATGAGCAGTTCTTC; CDR3aa: CASSPGQPPYNEQFF
j_gene: TRBJ1-4; d_gene: NA; v_gene: TRBV28; abundance: NA; CDR3nt: TGTGCCAGCAGTTCTCGGACAGAAGCAGAAGAAAAACTGTTTTTT; CDR3aa: CASSSRTEAEEKLFF
j_gene: TRBJ1-6; d_gene: NA; v_gene: TRBV11-2; abundance: once; CDR3nt: TGTGCCAGCAGAGGAACCCAGGGTTGGGATTCACCCCTCCACTTT; CDR3aa: CASRGTQGWDSPLHF
j_gene: TRBJ1-1; d_gene: NA; v_gene: TRBV29-1; abundance: few; CDR3nt: TGCAGCGTTGCAGGGGACACTGAAGCTTTCTTT; CDR3aa: CSVAGDTEAFF
j_gene: TRBJ1-4; d_gene: NA; v_gene: TRBV27; abundance: NA; CDR3nt: TGTGCCAGCAGCCGATCCCAAGGACTGAGGAATGAAAAACTGTTTTTT; CDR3aa: CASSRSQGLRNEKLFF
j_gene: TRBJ2-1; d_gene: NA; v_gene: TRBV25-1; abundance: NA; CDR3nt: TGTGCCAGCAGTGAATATTCGGGATCGACGGATGAGCAGTTCTTC; CDR3aa: CASSEYSGSTDEQFF
j_gene: TRBJ2-1; d_gene: TRBD2; v_gene: TRBV11-3; abundance: NA; CDR3nt: TGTGCCAGCAGCCCCAGGACTAGCGGGGGGGACGTTAACTACAATGAGCAGTTCTTC; CDR3aa: CASSPRTSGGDVNYNEQFF
j_gene: TRBJ1-2; d_gene: NA; v_gene: TRBV2; abundance: NA; CDR3nt: TGTGCCAGCAGTGTTGGCGGCGCCGGGGGGGGCTACACCTTC; CDR3aa: CASSVGGAGGGYTF
j_gene: TRBJ1-2; d_gene: NA; v_gene: TRBV6-1; abundance: NA; CDR3nt: TGTGCCAGCAATATGGCCGGCCGGGATGGCTACACCTTC; CDR3aa: CASNMAGRDGYTF
j_gene: TRBJ1-1; d_gene: TRBD1; v_gene: TRBV30; abundance: NA; CDR3nt: TGTGCCTGGAGTGTACAGACAGGGGAGACTGAAGCTTTCTTT; CDR3aa: CAWSVQTGETEAFF
j_gene: TRBJ1-6; d_gene: TRBD1; v_gene: TRBV5-5; abundance: NA; CDR3nt: TGTGCCAGCAGCATCTCCGGGACAGATTCACCCCTCCACTTT; CDR3aa: CASSISGTDSPLHF
j_gene: TRBJ2-3; d_gene: TRBD2; v_gene: TRBV27; abundance: NA; CDR3nt: TGTGCCAGCAGCCACAGCGGGGGGAGCACAGATACGCAGTATTTT; CDR3aa: CASSHSGGSTDTQYF